Presented here are 25 T cell receptor beta chains from one specimen sequenced in a study of T cell responses to AZD1222 COVID-19 vaccine (dated by TCRdb to about 2021). In light of the paper, this sample's time point label describes: about 28 days (+/-7) after the second vaccine dose. Libraries were made using the immunoSEQ multiplex PCR assay. Held by TCRdb, this immuneACCESS table contains in-frame sequences only and omits some clones. Under half of the omission traces to an unresolved V gene where checked; the cause of the rest is unknown. For this sample the table gives under 150,000 clones, of which almost 95% were detected only once. The leading ten clones occupy roughly 1.6% of the sample. The sample here was peripheral blood, taken 28 days after the second AZD1222 dose. The receptors shown here come from an adult who received the AZD1222 COVID-19 vaccine.

The sample holds one count of this clone. The chain couples TRBV11-3 to TRBJ1-1, with 7 bases fitting TRBD1. Germline trimming cut 8 bases from V and 1 base from J; bases unmatched to any gene: 7. The CDR3 runs 14 residues. Germline CDR1 is SGHNT and CDR2 is YENEEA. The CDR3 bases are TGTGCCAGCGCTAGACAGGGACCGAACACTGAAGCTTTCTTT. This encodes CASARQGPNTEAFF.

J is TRBJ1-3 and V is TRBV7-8; D is possibly TRBD1 (5 bases). CDR3 length equals 14 residues. V was clipped by 5 bases and J by 3 bases, with 11 bases between them. Per germline, CDR1 SGHVS and CDR2 FQNEAQ. The CDR3 coding sequence is TGTGCCAGCAGCCAGGGCACAGTTGGAAACACCATATATTTT. Its translation is CASSQGTVGNTIYF.

The V gene is TRBV7-4, the J gene TRBJ1-2, with D unclear. This CDR3 has 15 amino acids. V lost 3 bases, J lost 4 bases, and 15 bases lay in between. Germline V lookup: CDR1 SGHVT, CDR2 SQSDAQ. This chain's CDR3 is CASSFPAGCLYGYTF. In DNA, the CDR3 is TGTGCCAGCAGCTTCCCGGCGGGGTGTCTCTATGGCTACACCTTC.

The chain couples TRBV4-1 to TRBJ2-3, with 11 positions matching TRBD2. Germline V gene lookup returns CDR1 MGHRA and CDR2 YSYEKL. The CDR3 has 17 amino acids. V dropped 5 bases and J dropped 4; count of bases not matched to a gene: 11. CDR3 DNA: TGCGCCAGCAGCGCTCGACTAGCGGGAATCATCGCAGATACGCAGTATTTT. Its protein is CASSARLAGIIADTQYF.

The gene calls are TRBV6-5 and TRBJ1-2; D unresolved. CDR1 and CDR2 from the germline V gene are MNHEY and SVGAGI. Deletions cut 5 bases from V and 7 bases from J, with 14 bases between. This CDR3 spans 13 amino acids. As DNA, the CDR3 is TGTGCCAGCAGTACCTCCGAGGGCAGTGGCTACACCTTC. The encoded protein is CASSTSEGSGYTF.

The V gene is TRBV25-1, the J gene TRBJ2-2; 9 positions agree with TRBD1. The V segment lost 7 bases and the J segment 2 bases; nucleotides outside the gene matches: 2. Germline V gene sequence: CDR1 MGHDK, CDR2 SYGVNS. The CDR3 is made up of 14 amino acids. The CDR3 protein is CASTDRGNTGELFF. For the CDR3, the DNA is TGTGCCAGCACGGACAGGGGCAACACCGGGGAGCTGTTTTTT.

The V gene is TRBV10-1, the J gene TRBJ1-4; possibly TRBD1 for D (6 bases). The germline V and J ends were trimmed by 6 bases and 8 bases, with 13 bases remaining between them. Germline V lookup: CDR1 WNHNN, CDR2 SYGVQD (reference sequence). This CDR3 spans 13 amino acids. Here the CDR3 DNA reads TGCGCCAGCAGAGCAAGAGGGGGAGAAAAACTGTTTTTT. Protein product: CASRARGGEKLFF.

The chain uses TRBV2 and TRBJ1-2; 9 positions agree with TRBD1. The trim removed 6 bases at V and 1 base at J, leaving 6 bases unmatched. Looked up from germline, CDR1 is SNHLY and CDR2 is FYNNEI. There are 15 residues in the CDR3. CDR3 bases: TGTGCCAGCAGCCAAGGACAGGGGATTAACTATGGCTACACCTTC. Protein sequence: CASSQGQGINYGYTF.

This chain connects TRBV27 to TRBJ1-6, with 8 positions matching TRBD1. CDR3 size: 17 residues. Germline lookup yields CDR1 MNHEY and CDR2 SMNVEV (reference sequence). Trimming took 5 bases from V and 10 from J; bases not matched to a gene: 16. The CDR3 protein is CASSTTGGVNLGSPLHF. The CDR3 DNA is TGTGCCAGCAGTACCACAGGGGGAGTAAACTTAGGATCACCCCTCCACTTT.

This chain connects TRBV19 to TRBJ2-6, with a weak D call TRBD2 (5 bases). This CDR3 is 15 amino acids long. Trimming took 8 bases from V and 0 from J, leaving 11 bases between them. CDR1 LNHDA and CDR2 SQIVND come from the germline V gene (reference sequence). CDR3 sequence (DNA): TGTGCCAGTTCTGGACGGGGCTCTGGGGCCAACGTCCTGACTTTC. Encoded protein: CASSGRGSGANVLTF. The whole variable domain, filled in from reference TRBV19 and TRBJ2-6, reads DGGITQSPKYLFRKEGQNVTLSCEQNLNHDAMYWYRQDPGQGLRLIYYSQIVNDFQKGDIAEGYSVSREKKESFPLTVTSAQKNPTAFYLCASSGRGSGANVLTFGAGSRLTVL.

This clone was observed once. V gene TRBV12-3 or TRBV12-4 combines with J gene TRBJ2-7; a possible D gene is TRBD2 (6 bases). CDR3 length: 12 amino acids. V lost 5 bases and J lost 8, with 13 bases in between. In DNA, the CDR3 is TGTGCCAGCAGTCAGGGAGGCGGGCAGCAGTACTTC. Residues: CASSQGGGQQYF.

The genes are TRBV18 and TRBJ2-7, with TRBD2 matching over 10 bases. This CDR3 spans 13 amino acids. V trimming: 5 bases; J trimming: 4 bases; junction bases outside the gene matches: 2. Germline lookup yields CDR1 KGHSH and CDR2 LQKENI. This CDR3 is CASSELAGYEQYF. For the CDR3, the DNA is TGTGCCAGCTCAGAACTAGCGGGATACGAGCAGTACTTC.

With respect to this clone: Relative to the germline gene, one junction end is altered; a read error may explain this. The chain employs TRBV27 and TRBJ2-3; D is undetermined. The CDR3 covers 13 residues. The germline V gene encodes CDR1 MNHEY and CDR2 SMNVEV (reference sequence). The CDR3 loop is CASSLLASDTQYF. The CDR3 nucleotides are TGTGCCAGCAGCTTATTGGCGTCGGATACGCAGTATTTT.

This rearrangement joins TRBV28 to TRBJ1-1; the D gene is possibly TRBD1 (5 bases). V was trimmed by 0 bases and J by 1 base, leaving 18 bases between them. Germline V gives CDR1 MDHEN, CDR2 SYDVKM. This CDR3 comprises 18 residues. The CDR3 nucleotides read TGTGCCAGCAGTTTATGGTTCCCAGGGACCTCAGGGAACACTGAAGCTTTCTTT. Its translation: CASSLWFPGTSGNTEAFF.

The chain couples TRBV18 to TRBJ2-2; the D gene is possibly TRBD1 (6 bases). Trimming cost V 2 bases and J 8 bases, with 9 bases left between them. Germline lookup yields CDR1 KGHSH and CDR2 LQKENI. The CDR3 spans 13 residues. The CDR3 DNA is TGTGCCAGCTCACCAACAGGGCGAGGGGAGCTGTTTTTT. It translates to CASSPTGRGELFF.

V usage is TRBV7-3 and J usage is TRBJ1-2; D remains ambiguous. The CDR3 sequence is 16 residues long. Germline lookup yields CDR1 SGHTA and CDR2 FQGTGA. Trimming pared 5 bases from V and 6 bases from J, leaving 22 bases between. The DNA for the CDR3 is TGTGCCAGCAGCCCCTCTTTAGCGGTATTGGAAAATGGCTACACCTTC. It yields the protein CASSPSLAVLENGYTF.

This clone has just one count. The genes are TRBV19 and TRBJ1-1, with D maybe TRBD1 (5 bases). Germline V CDR1 and CDR2: LNHDA, SQIVND (reference sequence). The CDR3 consists of 12 residues. V lost 7 bases and J 11 bases, leaving 17 bases between the germline ends. CDR3 DNA: TGTGCCAGTAACTTAATGGGAGGGGTCGCTTTCTTT. As protein: CASNLMGGVAFF.

V gene TRBV2 combines with J gene TRBJ1-6, with D uncertain. The CDR3 contains 13 residues. Germline CDR1 reads SNHLY; CDR2 reads FYNNEI. Between the trimmed V and J ends, which lost 3 bases and 7 bases, there was a span of 7 bases. CDR3 nucleotide sequence: TGTGCCAGCAGTGAGACGGCGAATTCACCCCTCCACTTT. Translated, it gives CASSETANSPLHF.

The chain is built from TRBV28 and TRBJ2-5; 7 nucleotides align to TRBD2. After removal of 9 bases from V and 3 bases from J, the junction contained 4 bases not matched to a gene. In germline, CDR1 is MDHEN, CDR2 SYDVKM. This CDR3 is 12 amino acids long. The CDR3 loop is CARGGSEETQYF. CDR3 DNA sequence: TGTGCCAGGGGAGGGTCCGAAGAGACCCAGTACTTC.

CDR3 nucleotides: TGCGCCAGCAGTGAGAGACTAGCGGTACCCTACGAGCAGTACTTC. This codes for CASSERLAVPYEQYF. The chain joins TRBV10-1 to TRBJ2-7; 9 nucleotides match TRBD2. V was pared by 2 bases and J by 2 bases, with 4 bases of the junction left unmatched. CDR1 and CDR2 (germline): WNHNN, SYGVQD (reference sequence). The CDR3 contains 15 residues.

Note on this clone: This sample includes further DNA sequences coding for the same CDR3. The J gene is TRBJ1-5, the V gene TRBV30; D unresolved. The CDR3 totals 13 residues. Trimming pared 3 bases from V and 3 bases from J, leaving 9 bases between. CDR1 GTSNPN and CDR2 SVGIG come from the germline V gene (reference sequence). This chain's CDR3 is CAWSPGNNQPQHF. The CDR3 DNA is TGTGCCTGGAGCCCCGGGAACAATCAGCCCCAGCATTTT.

V is TRBV27 and J is TRBJ2-3; 7 bases agree with TRBD2. There are 15 residues in the CDR3. J was trimmed by 0 bases and V by 3 bases; bases with no gene match: 3. Germline V CDR1 and CDR2: MNHEY, SMNVEV (reference sequence). In nucleotides, the CDR3 is TGTGCCAGCAGTTTCACTAGCGCTAGCACAGATACGCAGTATTTT. Protein: CASSFTSASTDTQYF.

The CDR3 DNA reads TGCAGTGCTAGTGGACAGGGGGACCCCCTTTTTCAGCCCCAGCATTTT. Amino acid sequence: CSASGQGDPLFQPQHF. V gene TRBV20-1 combines with J gene TRBJ1-5, with TRBD1 identical over 10 bases. In germline, CDR1 is DFQATT, CDR2 SNEGSKA (reference sequence). With 3 bases clipped from V and 6 bases from J, the junction kept 11 bases outside the gene matches. The CDR3 has 16 amino acids.

The genes are TRBV2 and TRBJ1-4; D gene ambiguous. Germline lookup yields CDR1 SNHLY and CDR2 FYNNEI. V was trimmed by 6 bases and J by 0 bases, leaving 8 bases between them. The CDR3 is 14 amino acids. CDR3 sequence reads: CASSRAATNEKLFF. The DNA of the CDR3 is TGTGCCAGCAGCAGAGCTGCAACTAATGAAAAACTGTTTTTT.

The J gene is TRBJ2-2, the V gene TRBV28; D call uncertain. Germline lookup yields CDR1 MDHEN and CDR2 SYDVKM. This CDR3 spans 16 amino acids. Between the trimmed V and J ends, which lost 5 bases and 3 bases, there was a span of 16 bases. As DNA, the CDR3 is TGTGCCAGCAGTCCCGTAGCTAACGCTTACACCGGGGAGCTGTTTTTT. Translated: CASSPVANAYTGELFF.